Shown below are 14 T cell receptor beta chains from a single sample sequenced in a study of T-cell reconstitution after alpha-beta-depleted transplantation in children. Unique molecular identifiers were incorporated during preparation of the TCRbeta library. TCRdb re-called the PCR reads through MiXCR, storing one row per CDR3 protein. Of 280,000 or so distinct CDR3 sequences in the sample, around 10% were seen once. Sequencing used peripheral blood, obtained 180 days after TCRalphabeta/CD19-depleted stem cell transplant. The receptors here all came from a male patient between 2 and 15 years old who had a stem cell transplant for chronic granulomatous disease, so the T cells may come from the graft donor.

In the case of this clonotype: It may be a read error: a sequence one base away is much more abundant. It is likely a read error, because the conserved phenylalanine at the end of the CDR3 is missing. The chain combines TRBV5-1 with TRBJ2-1; 10 positions match TRBD1. The J segment lost 5 bases and the V segment lost 0 bases, leaving 2 bases of the junction unmatched. CDR1 and CDR2 from the germline V gene are SGHRS and YFSETQ. This CDR3 is 15 amino acids long. This CDR3 reads CASSLEGQGNNEQFY. In nucleotides, the CDR3 is TGCGCCAGCAGCTTGGAGGGACAGGGGAACAATGAGCAGTTCTAC.

This clonotype was counted at least ten times. The V gene is TRBV7-2, the J gene TRBJ2-2, with D perhaps TRBD1 or TRBD2 (5 bases each). Germline V gene lookup returns CDR1 SGHTA and CDR2 FQGNSA. V was cut by 2 bases and J by 6 bases, with 13 bases left in between. This CDR3 contains 15 residues. In DNA form, the CDR3 reads TGTGCCAGCAGCTTAAAAGGGGTCGGGGCCGGGGAGCTGTTTTTT. As protein: CASSLKGVGAGELFF.

The sample holds many counts of this clonotype. The gene calls are TRBV29-1 and TRBJ1-2; D possibly corresponds to TRBD1 (6 bases). Germline loops: CDR1 SQVTM, CDR2 ANQGSEA. The V and J ends lost 4 bases and 2 bases respectively, with 8 bases between them. This CDR3 spans 12 amino acids. The CDR3 DNA is TGCAGCGTTGCAGGACAGAACTATGGCTACACCTTC. This codes for CSVAGQNYGYTF.

V is TRBV28 and J is TRBJ2-2, with D perhaps being TRBD1 or TRBD2 (5 bases each). Trimming cost V 6 bases and J 4 bases, with 18 bases left between them. There are 16 residues in the CDR3. Germline assignment: CDR1 MDHEN and CDR2 SYDVKM. CDR3 DNA sequence: TGTGCCAGCAGCCTGGGACGGCCCGTGGCCACCGGGGAGCTGTTTTTT. Translating gives CASSLGRPVATGELFF.

This chain uses TRBV28 with TRBJ2-1; D is undetermined. The CDR3 is 14 amino acids. V lost 10 bases to trimming and J lost 4 bases, with 17 bases between them. CDR1 is MDHEN and CDR2 is SYDVKM in the germline V gene. CDR3 nucleotide sequence: TGTGCCACCCGACAAAGTGGACGATACAATGAGCAGTTCTTC. Translated: CATRQSGRYNEQFF.

There are a few counts of this clonotype. At one of its ends the junction is not consistent with the germline gene, which may arise from a read error. The rearrangement uses TRBV20-1 and TRBJ2-1; 10 bases line up with TRBD2. The CDR3 runs 16 residues. Germline-derived CDR1 and CDR2 are DFQATT and SNEGSKA (reference sequence). The CDR3 is CCARDGEREGYNEQFF. In nucleotides, the CDR3 is TGCTGTGCTAGAGATGGGGAGCGGGAGGGCTACAATGAGCAGTTCTTC.

This clonotype was seen repeatedly, ten times or more. The chain joins TRBV3-1 to TRBJ2-7, with 9 bases fitting TRBD1. The CDR3 spans 20 residues. Germline lookup yields CDR1 LGHDT and CDR2 YNNKEL (reference sequence). Trimming at V came to 1 base and at J to 3 bases, leaving 19 bases not matched to a gene. The CDR3 sequence: CASSQAKPGQGPFYFYEQYF. CDR3 DNA: TGTGCCAGCAGCCAAGCGAAACCGGGACAGGGACCCTTTTACTTCTACGAGCAGTACTTC.

This rearrangement joins TRBV20-1 to TRBJ1-2, with 7 positions matching TRBD1. Unmatched junction bases numbered 4, after V lost 6 bases and J lost 3 bases. Germline-derived CDR1 and CDR2 are DFQATT and SNEGSKA (reference sequence). The CDR3 is 12 amino acids. CDR3 coding DNA: TGCAGTGCCAAAGACAGGGACTATGGCTACACCTTC. It is translated as CSAKDRDYGYTF.

This clonotype was counted at least ten times. The chain joins TRBV27 to TRBJ2-7, with TRBD1 identical over 7 bases. The V gene's germline CDR1 is MNHEY and CDR2 SMNVEV (reference sequence). V shed 5 bases and J 2 bases; nucleotides not matched to a gene: 12. The CDR3 length is 16 residues. CDR3 nucleotides: TGTGCCAGCAGTGGGGACAGCCCCCTGGGAACCTACGAGCAGTACTTC. Translating it yields CASSGDSPLGTYEQYF.

In its sample, this clonotype was seen many times. The chain joins TRBV7-6 to TRBJ2-2, with 11 bases lining up with TRBD2. Germline V CDR1 and CDR2: SGHVS, FNYEAQ. This CDR3 contains 16 residues. V gave up 5 bases and J gave up 1 base; unmatched junction bases: 3. CDR3 in DNA: TGTGCCAGCAGCCCACTAGCGGGAGAGAACACCGGGGAGCTGTTTTTT. Amino acids: CASSPLAGENTGELFF. The whole variable domain, remainder taken from reference TRBV7-6 and TRBJ2-2, is GAGVSQSPRYKVTKRGQDVALRCDPISGHVSLYWYRQALGQGPEFLTYFNYEAQQDKSGLPNDRFSAERPEGSISTLTIQRTEQRDSAMYRCASSPLAGENTGELFFGEGSRLTVL.

To note about this clonotype: A read error may explain this, as a much larger clone is one base away. The V gene is TRBV6-8, the J gene TRBJ2-7; D might be TRBD2 (5 bases). The CDR3 spans 13 residues. V was clipped by 11 bases and J by 4 bases, with 18 bases between them. CDR1 is MNHGY, CDR2 SAAAGT, per germline. CDR3 region: CADDGLSLYEQYF. The CDR3 DNA is TGTGCCGACGATGGACTCAGCTTATACGAGCAGTACTTC.

With respect to this clonotype: This may be a read error: a much more frequent sequence differs by one nucleotide. The rearrangement uses TRBV5-1 and TRBJ2-7; TRBD1 matches at 11 bases. This CDR3 is built from 15 residues. CDR1 is SGHRS, CDR2 YFSETQ, per germline. The CDR3 DNA is TGCGCCAGCAGCGTCGGGACAGGGGGGCTTCAAGAGCAGTCCTTC. This gives the protein CASSVGTGGLQEQSF. Using reference TRBV5-1 and TRBJ2-7 for the parts outside the CDR3, the full variable domain is KAGVTQTPRYLIKTRGQQVTLSCSPISGHRSVSWYQQTPGQGLQFLFEYFSETQRNKGNFPGRFSGRQFSNSRSEMNVSTLELGDSALYLCASSVGTGGLQEQSFGPGTRLTVT.

This clonotype has a count of ten or more. The chain recombines TRBV12-3 or TRBV12-4 with TRBJ2-6; 8 bases agree with TRBD1. The J segment lost 4 bases and the V segment lost 8 bases, leaving 4 bases of the junction unmatched. The CDR3 consists of 14 residues. In nucleotides, the CDR3 is TGTGCCAGCCGACAGGGGTCCGGGGCCAACGTCCTGACTTTC. This gives the protein CASRQGSGANVLTF.

The sample holds many counts of this clonotype. CDR3 sequence (DNA): TGCGCCAGCAGCCAAGATCTGTTCACCGGGGAGCTGTTTTTT. This translates into CASSQDLFTGELFF. The chain has TRBV4-3 and TRBJ2-2; D unresolved. Germline V CDR1 and CDR2: LGHNA, YSLEER. This CDR3 comprises 14 residues. Trimming removed 0 bases at V and 4 bases at J, with 6 bases between.